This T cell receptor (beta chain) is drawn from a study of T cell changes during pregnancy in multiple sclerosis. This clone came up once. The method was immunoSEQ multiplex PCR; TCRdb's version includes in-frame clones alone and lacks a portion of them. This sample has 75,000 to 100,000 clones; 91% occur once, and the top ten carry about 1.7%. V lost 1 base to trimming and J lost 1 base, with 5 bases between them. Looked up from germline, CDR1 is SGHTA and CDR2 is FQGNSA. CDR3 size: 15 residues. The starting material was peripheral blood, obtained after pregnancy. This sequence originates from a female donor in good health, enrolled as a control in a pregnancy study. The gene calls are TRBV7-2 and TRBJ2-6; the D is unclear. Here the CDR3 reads CASSLDQSGANVLTF. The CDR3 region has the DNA TGTGCCAGCAGCTTAGATCAATCTGGGGCCAACGTCCTGACTTTC.